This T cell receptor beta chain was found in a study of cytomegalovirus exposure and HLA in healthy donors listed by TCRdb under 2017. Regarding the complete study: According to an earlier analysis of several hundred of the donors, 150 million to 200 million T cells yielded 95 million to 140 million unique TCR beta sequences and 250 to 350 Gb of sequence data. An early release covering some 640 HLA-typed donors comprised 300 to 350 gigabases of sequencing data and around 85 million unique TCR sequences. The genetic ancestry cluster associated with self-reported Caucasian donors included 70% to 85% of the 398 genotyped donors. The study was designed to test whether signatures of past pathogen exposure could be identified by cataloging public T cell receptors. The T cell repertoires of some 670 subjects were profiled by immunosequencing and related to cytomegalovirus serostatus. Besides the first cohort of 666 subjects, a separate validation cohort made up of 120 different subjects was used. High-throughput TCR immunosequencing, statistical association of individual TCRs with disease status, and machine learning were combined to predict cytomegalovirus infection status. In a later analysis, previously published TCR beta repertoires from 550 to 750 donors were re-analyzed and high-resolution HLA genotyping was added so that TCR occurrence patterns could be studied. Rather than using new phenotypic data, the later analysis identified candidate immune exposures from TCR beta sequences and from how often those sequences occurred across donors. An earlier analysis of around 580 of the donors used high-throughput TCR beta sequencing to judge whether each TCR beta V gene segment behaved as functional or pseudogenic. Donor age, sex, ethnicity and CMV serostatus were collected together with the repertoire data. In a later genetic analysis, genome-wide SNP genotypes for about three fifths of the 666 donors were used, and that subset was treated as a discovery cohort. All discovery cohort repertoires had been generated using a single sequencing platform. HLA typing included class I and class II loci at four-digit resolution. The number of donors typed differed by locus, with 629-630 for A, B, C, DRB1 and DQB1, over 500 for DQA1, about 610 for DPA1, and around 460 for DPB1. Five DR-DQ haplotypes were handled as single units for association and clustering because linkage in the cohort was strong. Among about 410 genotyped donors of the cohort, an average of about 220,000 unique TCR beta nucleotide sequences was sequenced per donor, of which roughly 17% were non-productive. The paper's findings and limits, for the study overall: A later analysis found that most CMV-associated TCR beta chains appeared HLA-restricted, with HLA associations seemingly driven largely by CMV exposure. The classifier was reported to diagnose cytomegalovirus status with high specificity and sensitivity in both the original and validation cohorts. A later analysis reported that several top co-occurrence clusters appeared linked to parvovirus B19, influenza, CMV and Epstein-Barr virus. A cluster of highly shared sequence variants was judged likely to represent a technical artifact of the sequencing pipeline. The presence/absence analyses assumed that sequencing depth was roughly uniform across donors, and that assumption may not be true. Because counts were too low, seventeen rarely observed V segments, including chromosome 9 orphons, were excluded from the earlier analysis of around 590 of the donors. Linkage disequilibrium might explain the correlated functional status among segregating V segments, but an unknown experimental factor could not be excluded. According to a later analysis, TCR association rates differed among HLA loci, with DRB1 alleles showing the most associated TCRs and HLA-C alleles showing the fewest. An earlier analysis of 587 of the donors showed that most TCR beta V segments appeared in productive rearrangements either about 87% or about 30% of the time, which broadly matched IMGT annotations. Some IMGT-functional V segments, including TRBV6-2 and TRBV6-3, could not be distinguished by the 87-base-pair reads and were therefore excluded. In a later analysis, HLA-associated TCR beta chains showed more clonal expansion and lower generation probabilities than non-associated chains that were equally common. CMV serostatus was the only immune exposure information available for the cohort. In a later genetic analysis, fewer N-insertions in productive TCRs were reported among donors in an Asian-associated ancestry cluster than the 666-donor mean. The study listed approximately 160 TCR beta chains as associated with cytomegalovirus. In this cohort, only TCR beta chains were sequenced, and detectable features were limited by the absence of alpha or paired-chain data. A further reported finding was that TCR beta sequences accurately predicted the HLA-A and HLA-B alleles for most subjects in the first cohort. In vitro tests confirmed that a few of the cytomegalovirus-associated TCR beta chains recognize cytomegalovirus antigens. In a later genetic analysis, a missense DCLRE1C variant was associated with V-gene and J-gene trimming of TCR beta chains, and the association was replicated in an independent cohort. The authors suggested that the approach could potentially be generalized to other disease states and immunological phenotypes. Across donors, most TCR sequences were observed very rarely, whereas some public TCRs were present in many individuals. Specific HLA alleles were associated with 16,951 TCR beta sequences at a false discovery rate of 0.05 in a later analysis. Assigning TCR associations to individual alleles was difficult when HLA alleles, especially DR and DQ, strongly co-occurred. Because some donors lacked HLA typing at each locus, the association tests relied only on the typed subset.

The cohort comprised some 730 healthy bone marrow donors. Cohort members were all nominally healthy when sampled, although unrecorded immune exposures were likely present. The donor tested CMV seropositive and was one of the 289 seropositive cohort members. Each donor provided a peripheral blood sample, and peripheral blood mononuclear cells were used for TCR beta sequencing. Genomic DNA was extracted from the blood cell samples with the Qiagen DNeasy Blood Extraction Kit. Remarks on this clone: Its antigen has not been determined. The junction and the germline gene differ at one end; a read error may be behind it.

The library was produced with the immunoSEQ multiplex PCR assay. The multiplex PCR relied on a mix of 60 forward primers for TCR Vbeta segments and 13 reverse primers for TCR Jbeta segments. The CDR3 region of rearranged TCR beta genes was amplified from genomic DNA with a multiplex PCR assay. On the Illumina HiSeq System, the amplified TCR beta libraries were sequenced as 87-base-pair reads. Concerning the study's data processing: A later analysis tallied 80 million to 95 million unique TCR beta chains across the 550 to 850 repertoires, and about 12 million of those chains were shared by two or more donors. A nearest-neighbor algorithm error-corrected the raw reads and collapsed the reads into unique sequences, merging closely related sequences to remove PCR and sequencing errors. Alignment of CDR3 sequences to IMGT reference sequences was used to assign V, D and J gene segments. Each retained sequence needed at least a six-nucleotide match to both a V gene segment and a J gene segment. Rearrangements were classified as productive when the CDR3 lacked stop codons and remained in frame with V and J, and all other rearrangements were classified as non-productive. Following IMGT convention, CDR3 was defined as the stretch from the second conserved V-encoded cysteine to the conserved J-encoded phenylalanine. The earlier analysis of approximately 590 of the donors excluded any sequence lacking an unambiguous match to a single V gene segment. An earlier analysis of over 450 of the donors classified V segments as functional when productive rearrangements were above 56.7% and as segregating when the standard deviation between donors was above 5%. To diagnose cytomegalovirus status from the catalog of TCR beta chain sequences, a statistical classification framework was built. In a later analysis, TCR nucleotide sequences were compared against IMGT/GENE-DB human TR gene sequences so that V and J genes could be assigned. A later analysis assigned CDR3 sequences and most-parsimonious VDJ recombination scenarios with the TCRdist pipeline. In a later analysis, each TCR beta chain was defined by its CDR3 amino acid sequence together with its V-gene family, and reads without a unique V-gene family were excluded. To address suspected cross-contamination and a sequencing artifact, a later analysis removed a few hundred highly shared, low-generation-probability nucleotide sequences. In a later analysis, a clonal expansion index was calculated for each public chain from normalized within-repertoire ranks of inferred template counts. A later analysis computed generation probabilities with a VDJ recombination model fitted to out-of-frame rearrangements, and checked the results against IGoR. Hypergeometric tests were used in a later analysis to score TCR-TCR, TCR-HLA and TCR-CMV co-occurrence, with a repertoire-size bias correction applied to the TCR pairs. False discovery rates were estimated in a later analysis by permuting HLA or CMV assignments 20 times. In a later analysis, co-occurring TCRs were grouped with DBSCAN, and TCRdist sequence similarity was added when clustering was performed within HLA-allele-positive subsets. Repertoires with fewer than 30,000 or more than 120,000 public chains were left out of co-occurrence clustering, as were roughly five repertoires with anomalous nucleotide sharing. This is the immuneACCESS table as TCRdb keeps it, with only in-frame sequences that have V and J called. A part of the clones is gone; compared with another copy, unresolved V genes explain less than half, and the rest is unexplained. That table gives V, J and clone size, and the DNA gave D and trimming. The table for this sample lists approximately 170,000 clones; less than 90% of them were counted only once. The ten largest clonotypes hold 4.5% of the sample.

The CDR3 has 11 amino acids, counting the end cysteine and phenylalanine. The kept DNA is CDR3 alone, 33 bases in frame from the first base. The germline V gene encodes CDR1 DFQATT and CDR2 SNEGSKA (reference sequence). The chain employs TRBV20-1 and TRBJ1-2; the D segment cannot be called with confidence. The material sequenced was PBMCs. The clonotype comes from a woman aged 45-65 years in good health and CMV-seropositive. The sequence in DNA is TGCAGTGCTAGAGATTACTACGGCTACACCTTC. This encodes CSARDYYGYTF.